A selection of T cell receptor beta chains follows, all from one sample in a study of control samples from healthy donors and cancer patients. Sequenced by immunoSEQ multiplex PCR; TCRdb stores in-frame clones only, minus some. The sample lists about 190,000 clones; 91% were seen once. Sequenced material: blood. The receptors were sampled from a man aged 25 to 40 in good health. The CDR3 runs from the conserved cysteine through the conserved F or W. Fields, in order: CDR3 protein, CDR3 DNA, J gene, clone size, V gene, D gene. D genes are given only for firm matches. Not all rows give a size; the values are once, few, many and, for expanded clones, a class.

CDR3aa: CASSPVQGGNQPQHF; CDR3nt: TGTGCCAGCAGTCCCGTGCAGGGAGGCAATCAGCCCCAGCATTTT; j_gene: TRBJ1-5; abundance: NA; v_gene: TRBV6-5; d_gene: NA
CDR3aa: CASSLMDSAILYGYTF; CDR3nt: TGTGCCAGCAGCCTAATGGACAGTGCTATACTCTATGGCTACACCTTC; j_gene: TRBJ1-2; abundance: NA; v_gene: TRBV7-2; d_gene: NA
CDR3aa: CASSEGFGEPAYEQYF; CDR3nt: TGTGCCAGCAGTGAAGGGTTTGGAGAACCGGCCTACGAGCAGTACTTC; j_gene: TRBJ2-7; abundance: once; v_gene: TRBV6-1; d_gene: NA
CDR3aa: CASSISVGKQETQYF; CDR3nt: TGTGCCAGTAGTATAAGCGTGGGGAAACAAGAGACCCAGTACTTC; j_gene: TRBJ2-5; abundance: many; v_gene: TRBV19; d_gene: NA
CDR3aa: CASSLYLTGDNSPLHF; CDR3nt: TGTGCCAGCAGCTTGTACCTGACAGGGGATAATTCACCCCTCCACTTT; j_gene: TRBJ1-6; abundance: NA; v_gene: TRBV5-6; d_gene: TRBD1
CDR3aa: CASSQWTGNYGYTF; CDR3nt: TGTGCCAGCAGCCAATGGACGGGTAACTATGGCTACACCTTC; j_gene: TRBJ1-2; abundance: few; v_gene: TRBV5-6; d_gene: NA
CDR3aa: CASSQVGQGGGTEAFF; CDR3nt: TGTGCCAGCAGCCAAGTCGGACAGGGAGGGGGCACTGAAGCTTTCTTT; j_gene: TRBJ1-1; abundance: NA; v_gene: TRBV4-2; d_gene: TRBD1
CDR3aa: CASSWTGGGEQYF; CDR3nt: TGTGCCAGCAGCTGGACAGGGGGCGGAGAGCAGTACTTC; j_gene: TRBJ2-7; abundance: NA; v_gene: TRBV6-6; d_gene: TRBD1
CDR3aa: CASGPELSYEQYF; CDR3nt: TGTGCCAGCGGTCCGGAATTATCCTACGAGCAGTACTTC; j_gene: TRBJ2-7; abundance: NA; v_gene: TRBV4-2; d_gene: NA
CDR3aa: CASRTTGTNFYEQYF; CDR3nt: TGTGCCAGCAGAACTACAGGGACTAATTTCTACGAGCAGTACTTC; j_gene: TRBJ2-7; abundance: NA; v_gene: TRBV27; d_gene: NA
CDR3aa: CASSPVREQFF; CDR3nt: TGTGCCAGCAGCCCCGTAAGGGAGCAGTTCTTC; j_gene: TRBJ2-1; abundance: once; v_gene: TRBV7-2; d_gene: NA
CDR3aa: CASSVEPPGTETGELFF; CDR3nt: TGTGCCAGCAGCGTAGAGCCCCCCGGGACCGAGACCGGGGAGCTGTTTTTT; j_gene: TRBJ2-2; abundance: NA; v_gene: TRBV9; d_gene: NA
CDR3aa: CASSPRTGGSTDTQYF; CDR3nt: TGTGCCAGTAGTCCCAGGACAGGGGGCTCCACAGATACGCAGTATTTT; j_gene: TRBJ2-3; abundance: NA; v_gene: TRBV19; d_gene: TRBD1
CDR3aa: CATSRDGRGAANTEAFF; CDR3nt: TGTGCCACCAGCAGAGATGGACGGGGGGCGGCGAACACTGAAGCTTTCTTT; j_gene: TRBJ1-1; abundance: NA; v_gene: TRBV15; d_gene: NA
CDR3aa: CASSLQGALAGEQYF; CDR3nt: TGCGCCAGCAGCCTACAGGGGGCCCTCGCGGGCGAGCAGTACTTC; j_gene: TRBJ2-7; abundance: NA; v_gene: TRBV4-1; d_gene: TRBD1
CDR3aa: CASRPGSASNQPQHF; CDR3nt: TGTGCCAGCAGGCCAGGGTCGGCTAGCAATCAGCCCCAGCATTTT; j_gene: TRBJ1-5; abundance: NA; v_gene: TRBV2; d_gene: NA
CDR3aa: CASSESLDTQYF; CDR3nt: TGCGCCAGCAGTGAGTCGTTAGATACGCAGTATTTT; j_gene: TRBJ2-3; abundance: NA; v_gene: TRBV10-1; d_gene: NA
CDR3aa: CATNGGQLYEQYF; CDR3nt: TGTGCCACCAATGGAGGACAGCTCTACGAGCAGTACTTC; j_gene: TRBJ2-7; abundance: once; v_gene: TRBV24-1; d_gene: NA
CDR3aa: CASRLSTGAYYEQYF; CDR3nt: TGTGCCAGCAGACTATCTACCGGGGCTTATTACGAGCAGTACTTC; j_gene: TRBJ2-7; abundance: NA; v_gene: TRBV27; d_gene: NA
CDR3aa: CASSGLAGGDNEQFF; CDR3nt: TGTGCCAGCAGCGGCTTAGCGGGGGGGGACAATGAGCAGTTCTTC; j_gene: TRBJ2-1; abundance: NA; v_gene: TRBV9; d_gene: TRBD2
CDR3aa: CASSISGQGYTGELFF; CDR3nt: TGTGCCAGTAGTATAAGTGGGCAGGGATACACCGGGGAGCTGTTTTTT; j_gene: TRBJ2-2; abundance: NA; v_gene: TRBV19; d_gene: NA
CDR3aa: CASSPRTGVGSPLHF; CDR3nt: TGCGCCAGCAGCCCTCGGACAGGGGTTGGTTCACCCCTCCACTTT; j_gene: TRBJ1-6; abundance: NA; v_gene: TRBV4-1; d_gene: TRBD1
CDR3aa: CASSQTSGHNEQFF; CDR3nt: TGTGCCAGCAGCCAAACTAGTGGCCACAATGAGCAGTTCTTC; j_gene: TRBJ2-1; abundance: NA; v_gene: TRBV7-3; d_gene: NA